Reported below is one TCR beta chain. The antigen is unknown. The data were taken from a study of shared clonotypes between healthy human individuals. Broader study findings: Sampling used blood alone; tissue repertoires probably differ.

Ten immunoSEQ deep assay plates were used to sequence unsorted PBMC DNA. Repertoires were generated with immunoSEQ multiplex PCR, while TCRdb's copy carries only in-frame clones and drops some. The sample holds approximately 460,000 clones, more than 70% seen once. With 3 bases removed from V and 8 bases from J, the gap between germline ends came to 16 bases. This CDR3 has 14 residues. Per germline, CDR1 KGHSH and CDR2 LQKENI. The specimen sequenced was PBMCs. The V call is TRBV18, the J call TRBJ1-2; a possible D gene is TRBD1 (6 bases). This TCR was recovered from a woman between 40 and 50 years old in good health. Some clones in this sample may be carry-over from other donors' samples. CDR3 region: CASSPGTWSAGYTF. CDR3 nucleotide sequence: TGTGCCAGCTCACCCGGGACATGGAGCGCCGGCTACACCTTC.